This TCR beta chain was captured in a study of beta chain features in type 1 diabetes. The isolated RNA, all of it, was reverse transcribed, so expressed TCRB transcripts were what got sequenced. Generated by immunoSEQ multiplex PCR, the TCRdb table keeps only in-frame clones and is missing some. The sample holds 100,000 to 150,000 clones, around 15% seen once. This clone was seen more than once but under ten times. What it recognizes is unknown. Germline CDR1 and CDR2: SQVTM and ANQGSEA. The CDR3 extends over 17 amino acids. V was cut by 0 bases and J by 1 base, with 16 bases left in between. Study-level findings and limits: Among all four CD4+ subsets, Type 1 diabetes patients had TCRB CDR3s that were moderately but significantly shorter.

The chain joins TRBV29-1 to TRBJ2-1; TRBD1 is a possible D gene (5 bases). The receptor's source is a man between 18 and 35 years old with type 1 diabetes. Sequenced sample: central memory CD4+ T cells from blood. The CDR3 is CSVEEDRARQSYNEQFF. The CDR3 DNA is TGCAGCGTTGAAGAGGATCGCGCGAGACAGTCCTACAATGAGCAGTTCTTC.